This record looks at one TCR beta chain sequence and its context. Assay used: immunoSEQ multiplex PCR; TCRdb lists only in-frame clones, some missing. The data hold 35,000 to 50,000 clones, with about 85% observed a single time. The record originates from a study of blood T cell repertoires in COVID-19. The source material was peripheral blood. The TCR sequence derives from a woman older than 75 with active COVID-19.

The DNA of the CDR3 is TGTGCCAGCACCCAAGGACTAGGAGGCACAGATACGCAGTATTTT. Translated, it gives CASTQGLGGTDTQYF. The rearrangement joins TRBV28 to TRBJ2-3; the match to TRBD2 covers 7 bases. The CDR3 runs 15 residues. Unmatched junction bases numbered 8, after V lost 7 bases and J lost 1 base. Germline V gives CDR1 MDHEN, CDR2 SYDVKM. The full variable domain, in which reference TRBV28 and TRBJ2-3 provide the parts outside the CDR3, is DVKVTQSSRYLVKRTGEKVFLECVQDMDHENMFWYRQDPGLGLRLIYFSYDVKMKEKGDIPEGYSVSREKKERFSLILESASTNQTSMYLCASTQGLGGTDTQYFGPGTRLTVL.